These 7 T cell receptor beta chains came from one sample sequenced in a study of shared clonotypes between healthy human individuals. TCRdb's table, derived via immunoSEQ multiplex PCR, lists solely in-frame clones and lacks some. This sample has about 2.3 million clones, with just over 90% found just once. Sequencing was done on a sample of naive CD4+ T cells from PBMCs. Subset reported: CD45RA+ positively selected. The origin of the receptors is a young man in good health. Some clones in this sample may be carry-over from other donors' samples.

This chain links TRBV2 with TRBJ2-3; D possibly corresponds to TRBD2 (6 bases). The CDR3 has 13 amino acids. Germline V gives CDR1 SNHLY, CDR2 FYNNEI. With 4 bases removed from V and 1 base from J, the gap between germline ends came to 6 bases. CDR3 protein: CASSGLGTDTQYF. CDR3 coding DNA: TGTGCCAGCAGTGGACTAGGCACAGATACGCAGTATTTT.

As DNA, the CDR3 is TGTGCCAGCAGCGCCGGACAGGGGTTAAGGGAGCAGTACTTC. It specifies CASSAGQGLREQYF. The rearrangement links TRBV9 to TRBJ2-7; TRBD1 matches 9 bases. V lost 3 bases to trimming and J lost 7 bases; unmatched junction nucleotides: 8. The CDR3 covers 14 residues. Germline-derived CDR1 and CDR2 are SGDLS and YYNGEE.

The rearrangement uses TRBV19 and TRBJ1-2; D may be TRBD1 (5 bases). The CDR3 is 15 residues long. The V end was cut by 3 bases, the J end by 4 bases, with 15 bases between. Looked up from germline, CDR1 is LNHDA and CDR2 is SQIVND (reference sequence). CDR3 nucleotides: TGTGCCAGTAGTATTTCCCAGGGCCTTAGCTATGGCTACACCTTC. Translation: CASSISQGLSYGYTF.

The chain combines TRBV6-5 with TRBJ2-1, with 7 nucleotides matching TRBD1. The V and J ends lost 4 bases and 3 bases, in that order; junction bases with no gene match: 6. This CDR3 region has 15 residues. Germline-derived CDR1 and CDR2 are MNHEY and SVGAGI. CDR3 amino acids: CASSSQGIGYNEQFF. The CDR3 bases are TGTGCCAGCAGTTCACAGGGGATCGGCTACAATGAGCAGTTCTTC.

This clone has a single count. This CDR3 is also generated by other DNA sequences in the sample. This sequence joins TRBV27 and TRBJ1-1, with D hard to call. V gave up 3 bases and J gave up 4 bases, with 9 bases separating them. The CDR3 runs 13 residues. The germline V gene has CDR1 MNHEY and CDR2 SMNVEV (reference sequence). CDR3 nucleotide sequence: TGTGCCAGCAGTTTTCCCGGAGGCACTGAAGCTTTCTTT. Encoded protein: CASSFPGGTEAFF.

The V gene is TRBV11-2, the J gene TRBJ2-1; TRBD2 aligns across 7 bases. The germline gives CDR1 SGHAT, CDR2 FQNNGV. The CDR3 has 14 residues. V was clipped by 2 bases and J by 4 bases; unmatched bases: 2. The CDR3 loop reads CASSLFGGYNEQFF. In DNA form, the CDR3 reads TGTGCCAGCAGCTTATTCGGGGGGTACAATGAGCAGTTCTTC.

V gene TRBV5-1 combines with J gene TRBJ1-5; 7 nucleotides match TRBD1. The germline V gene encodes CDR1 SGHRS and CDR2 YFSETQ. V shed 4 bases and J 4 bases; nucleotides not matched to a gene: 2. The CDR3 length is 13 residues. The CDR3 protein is CASSIQGNQPQHF. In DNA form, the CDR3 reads TGCGCCAGCAGCATACAGGGGAATCAGCCCCAGCATTTT.